The TCR beta chain described here comes from a study of blood T cell repertoires in COVID-19. Overall study: Researchers got acute and convalescent COVID-19 samples from the United States, Italy and Spain. PBMCs, B-cell-depleted T cells, or T cells were the source of the cDNA or gDNA that made up the material.

Study processing details: Estimation of nucleated cell counts relied on the amplification of reference gene primers. The protocol was immunoSEQ multiplex PCR, while the TCRdb copy is restricted to in-frame clones and leaves out a portion. D and trimming were read from the DNA, whereas the V and J calls and clone size are those reported in that table. Counted here are over 15,000 clones, around 82% occurring once; the ten biggest clones make up about 20%. The CDR3 contains 17 residues. Material for sequencing was peripheral blood. This chain uses TRBV12-2 with TRBJ1-1; the DNA was not used to check the table's D call, TRBD1. TRBV12-2 is deemed a pseudogene. The TCR originated in a man in his fifties or sixties with active or convalescent COVID-19. Here the CDR3 reads CASRLARPTGSDTEAFF. CDR3 nucleotide sequence: TGTGCAAGTCGCTTAGCACGGCCGACAGGGAGTGACACTGAAGCTTTCTTT.